Following are 3 T cell receptor beta chains from one sample sequenced in a study of blood T cell repertoires in COVID-19. Generated by immunoSEQ multiplex PCR, the TCRdb table keeps only in-frame clones and is missing some. The table lists 150,000 to 180,000 clones, 75% to 80% of them singletons. Sample: peripheral blood. These TCRs come from an elderly man with acute or convalescent COVID-19.

CDR3 amino acids: CASSLQGATEKLFF. The CDR3 nucleotides are TGTGCCAGCAGCTTGCAGGGCGCTACTGAAAAACTGTTTTTT. This chain links TRBV5-4 with TRBJ1-4, with TRBD1 as a possible D gene (5 bases). Trimming removed 1 base from V and 7 bases from J, with 11 bases in between. Germline V lookup: CDR1 SGHNT, CDR2 YYREEE (reference sequence). The CDR3 runs to 14 residues.

The chain couples TRBV19 to TRBJ1-2; 8 bases fit TRBD1. This CDR3 spans 15 amino acids. V trimming: 7 bases; J trimming: 4 bases; junction bases outside the gene matches: 11. The germline V gene has CDR1 LNHDA and CDR2 SQIVND (reference sequence). CDR3 DNA sequence: TGTGCCAGTACTTTAGGACAGGGAGGATTCTATGGCTACACCTTC. This translates into CASTLGQGGFYGYTF. The whole variable domain, remainder taken from reference TRBV19 and TRBJ1-2, is DGGITQSPKYLFRKEGQNVTLSCEQNLNHDAMYWYRQDPGQGLRLIYYSQIVNDFQKGDIAEGYSVSREKKESFPLTVTSAQKNPTAFYLCASTLGQGGFYGYTFGSGTRLTVV.

This rearrangement joins TRBV19 to TRBJ1-1; possible D gene TRBD1, 6 bases. In germline, CDR1 is LNHDA, CDR2 SQIVND (reference sequence). V was trimmed by 3 bases and J by 1 base, leaving 9 bases between them. CDR3 length: 14 residues. The chain's CDR3 is CASSIQGRNTEAFF. CDR3 nucleotides: TGTGCCAGTAGTATCCAGGGGCGGAACACTGAAGCTTTCTTT.